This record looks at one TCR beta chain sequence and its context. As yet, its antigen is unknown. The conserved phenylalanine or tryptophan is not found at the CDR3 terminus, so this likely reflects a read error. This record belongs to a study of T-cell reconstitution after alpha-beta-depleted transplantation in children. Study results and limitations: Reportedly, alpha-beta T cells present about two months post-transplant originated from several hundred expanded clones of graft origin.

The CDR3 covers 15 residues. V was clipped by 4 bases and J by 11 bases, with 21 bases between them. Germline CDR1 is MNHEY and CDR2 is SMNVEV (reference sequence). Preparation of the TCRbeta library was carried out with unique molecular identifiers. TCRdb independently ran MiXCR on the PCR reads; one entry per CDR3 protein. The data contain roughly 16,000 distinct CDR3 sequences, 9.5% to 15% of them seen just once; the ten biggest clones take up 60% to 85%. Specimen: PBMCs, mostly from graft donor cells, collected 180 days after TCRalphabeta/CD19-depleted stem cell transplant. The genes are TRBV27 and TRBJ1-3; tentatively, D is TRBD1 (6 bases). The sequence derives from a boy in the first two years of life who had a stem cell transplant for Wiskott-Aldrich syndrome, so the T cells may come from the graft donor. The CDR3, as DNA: TGTGCCAGCAGTTCCGCGTTGAGAGTAGGGGGACCCATATATCTT. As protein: CASSSALRVGGPIYL.